The text below deals with one T cell receptor beta chain. Its antigen is currently unknown. This CDR3 is built from 15 residues. Looked up from germline, CDR1 is SGHVT and CDR2 is SQSDAQ. V lost 1 base and J 3 bases, leaving 10 bases between the germline ends. The data derive from a study of T-cell reconstitution after alpha-beta-depleted transplantation in children. Study findings and constraints: Expanded graft clones, several hundred of them, were reportedly the source of alpha-beta T cells about two months after transplant. The origin of high day-60 TCRbeta diversity in some patients lay in surviving recipient T cells and thymic progenitors.

During its preparation, the TCRbeta library received unique molecular identifiers. TCRdb analysed the PCR reads with MiXCR anew, one entry per CDR3 protein. The data hold 500,000 to 650,000 distinct CDR3 sequences, with 10% to 15% observed a single time. The sample in question was PBMCs, mostly from graft donor cells, obtained 360 days after TCRalphabeta/CD19-depleted stem cell transplant. The chain employs TRBV7-4 and TRBJ2-1; D is possibly TRBD2 (6 bases). This receptor was taken from a male patient between 10 and 17 years old who had a stem cell transplant for acute myeloid leukemia, so the T cells may come from the graft donor. The CDR3 DNA follows: TGTGCCAGCAGCTTAGGGCGGGGTGGCTACAATGAGCAGTTCTTC. Protein: CASSLGRGGYNEQFF.